This T cell receptor beta chain came from a study of T cell repertoires in cytomegalovirus infection. Details on this clonotype: Antigen specificity is unknown.

TCRdb analysed the reads with MiXCR anew, one entry per CDR3 protein. The sample records approximately 990,000 distinct CDR3 sequences, 30% to 40% being singletons. The CDR3 covers 12 residues. Germline CDR1 and CDR2: SEHNR and FQNEAQ (reference sequence). With 7 bases removed from V and 0 bases from J, the gap between germline ends came to 7 bases. Study-wide points: The cumulative frequency of public TCR beta families identified carriers of CMV plus the relevant HLA.

This clonotype was sampled from a human donor in good health (CMV status not recorded). Some clones in this sample may be carry-over from other donors' samples. Specimen: cultured CD8+ T cells from PBMCs, collected from culture after CMV antigen stimulation. This rearrangement joins TRBV7-9 to TRBJ2-7; the D is unclear. The CDR3 protein is CASTRVSYEQYF. For the CDR3, the DNA is TGTGCCAGCACCCGAGTCTCCTACGAGCAGTACTTC. The entire variable domain, with the rest obtained from reference TRBV7-9 and TRBJ2-7, is as follows: DTGVSQNPRHKITKRGQNVTFRCDPISEHNRLYWYRQTLGQGPEFLTYFQNEAQLEKSRLLSDRFSAERPKGSFSTLEIQRTEQGDSAMYLCASTRVSYEQYFGPGTRLTVT.